The present entry profiles one TCR beta chain with its context. The TCRbeta library was prepared with unique molecular identifiers. One entry per CDR3 protein results from TCRdb running MiXCR on the PCR reads. Of about 500,000 distinct CDR3 sequences listed, approximately 32% are singletons. In germline, CDR1 is MNHEY, CDR2 SVGEGT. Trimming took off 0 bases at V and 2 bases at J, with 14 bases between the two ends. CDR3 size: 17 residues. This entry comes from a study of T-cell reconstitution after alpha-beta-depleted transplantation in children. The TCR sequence derives from a human donor who donated a stem cell graft to a child with aplastic anemia. This specimen consisted of PBMCs from the stem cell graft donor, obtained from the stem cell graft. J is TRBJ1-5 and V is TRBV6-2 or TRBV6-3; D gene uncertain. This CDR3 reads CASSYSISLSGNQPQHF. The CDR3 nucleotides are TGTGCCAGCAGTTACTCGATCTCGTTGTCAGGCAATCAGCCCCAGCATTTT.